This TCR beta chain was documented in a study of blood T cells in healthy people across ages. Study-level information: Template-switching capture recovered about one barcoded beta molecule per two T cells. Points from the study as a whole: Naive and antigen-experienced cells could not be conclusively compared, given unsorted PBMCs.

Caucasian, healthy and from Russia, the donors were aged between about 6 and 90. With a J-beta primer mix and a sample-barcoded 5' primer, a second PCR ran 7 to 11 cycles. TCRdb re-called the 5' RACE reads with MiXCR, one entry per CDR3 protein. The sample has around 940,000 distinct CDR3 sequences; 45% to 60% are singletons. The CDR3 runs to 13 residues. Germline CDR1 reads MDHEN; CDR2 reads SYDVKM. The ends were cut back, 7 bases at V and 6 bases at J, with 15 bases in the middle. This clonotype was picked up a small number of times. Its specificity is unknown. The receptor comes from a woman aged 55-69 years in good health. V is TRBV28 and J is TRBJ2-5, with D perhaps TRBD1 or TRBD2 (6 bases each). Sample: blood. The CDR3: CASNSRGPKTQYF. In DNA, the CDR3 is TGTGCCAGCAACAGCCGGGGGCCGAAGACCCAGTACTTC.